Following are 14 T cell receptor beta chains from one sample sequenced in a study of Ad26.COV2.S vaccination and SARS-CoV-2 variants. Treatment denoted: roughly 20 received Ad26.COV2.S at low or high dose, single or two shots; 5 received placebo; per-sample allocation not given. The investigators took samples on day 63 after the first vaccine or placebo injection. TCRdb's table, derived via immunoSEQ multiplex PCR, lists solely in-frame clones and lacks some. This table holds hundreds of thousands of clones, 83% found once. The sequencing here drew on peripheral blood, taken in a trial of Ad26.COV2.S vaccine versus placebo. The source is a person aged 18-60 years who received the Ad26.COV2.S COVID-19 vaccine or a placebo.

This chain connects TRBV29-1 to TRBJ1-3; D might be TRBD1 (6 bases). The V gene lost 2 bases and the J gene lost 0 bases, with 8 bases spanning the gap. The CDR3 sequence is 14 residues long. CDR1 and CDR2 (germline): SQVTM, ANQGSEA. The CDR3 DNA is TGCAGCGTTGAACAGGGGTTCTCTGGAAACACCATATATTTT. Encoded protein: CSVEQGFSGNTIYF. Supplemented by reference TRBV29-1 and TRBJ1-3, the full variable domain reads SAVISQKPSRDICQRGTSLTIQCQVDSQVTMMFWYRQQPGQSLTLIATANQGSEATYESGFVIDKFPISRPNLTFSTLTVSNMSPEDSSIYLCSVEQGFSGNTIYFGEGSWLTVV.

The chain couples TRBV6-5 to TRBJ1-1, with D unresolved. This CDR3 spans 11 amino acids. V lost 5 bases to trimming and J lost 6 bases, with 7 bases between them. Germline V CDR1 and CDR2: MNHEY, SVGAGI. Here the CDR3 reads CASSLTSEAFF. The CDR3 nucleotides are TGTGCCAGCAGTCTGACGTCTGAAGCTTTCTTT.

The CDR3 here is CASNGFSGANVLTF. CDR3 sequence (DNA): TGTGCCAGTAATGGGTTCTCTGGGGCCAACGTCCTGACTTTC. The rearrangement links TRBV19 to TRBJ2-6; unclear D gene. The germline gives CDR1 LNHDA, CDR2 SQIVND (reference sequence). The CDR3 sequence is 14 residues long. The V end lost 7 bases, the J end lost 0 bases, and 7 bases lay between the germline ends.

This clone was seen a handful of times. This rearrangement joins TRBV1 to TRBJ2-7. TRBV1 is a pseudogene locus. CDR3 length: 9 amino acids. CDR3 coding DNA: TGCACCAGCCCCTACGAGCAGTACTTC. Protein sequence: CTSPYEQYF.

This clone was observed a single time. This chain uses TRBV19 with TRBJ1-5, with 7 bases identical to TRBD1. The CDR3 has 14 residues. J was trimmed by 6 bases and V by 6 bases; bases with no gene match: 8. Per germline, CDR1 LNHDA and CDR2 SQIVND (reference sequence). CDR3 nucleotides: TGTGCCAGTAGGATACAGGGGACCGGTCAGCCCCAGCATTTT. This sequence encodes CASRIQGTGQPQHF.

The chain carries TRBV3-1 (or the pseudogene TRBV3-2) and TRBJ2-7; possible D gene TRBD2, 6 bases. Germline V gives CDR1 LGHDT, CDR2 YNNKEL (reference sequence). V was shortened by 8 bases and J by 6 bases, with 8 bases between the two germline ends. The CDR3 totals 10 residues. CDR3 sequence reads: CASSGVEQYF. DNA for the CDR3: TGTGCCAGCTCGGGAGTCGAGCAGTACTTC.

This clone has just one count. The rearrangement uses TRBV24-1 and TRBJ1-1, with D possibly matching TRBD1 (6 bases). Trimming shortened V by 5 bases and J by 3 bases, and 15 bases separated the two germline ends. Germline V gives CDR1 KGHDR, CDR2 SFDVKD. CDR3 size: 15 residues. In DNA, the CDR3 is TGTGCCACCAGTGGTGCGGGGGCAGCGGACACTGAAGCTTTCTTT. It codes for CATSGAGAADTEAFF.

The J gene is TRBJ2-3, the V gene TRBV3-1 (or the pseudogene TRBV3-2), with D possibly TRBD1 on 5 matching bases. The length of the CDR3 is 19 residues. CDR1 is LGHDT and CDR2 is YNNKEL in the germline V gene (reference sequence). Trimming shortened V by 3 bases and J by 0 bases, and 22 bases separated the two germline ends. The CDR3 spells CASSQVTAIITSSTDTQYF. CDR3 DNA: TGTGCCAGCAGCCAGGTGACAGCCATCATCACCTCTAGCACAGATACGCAGTATTTT.

The V and J genes are TRBV27 and TRBJ2-3; 9 bases line up with TRBD1. Germline lookup yields CDR1 MNHEY and CDR2 SMNVEV (reference sequence). V lost 0 bases to trimming and J lost 3 bases; unmatched junction nucleotides: 19. The CDR3 loop spans 21 amino acids. The CDR3: CASSLSVDRGGGKRRTDTQYF. CDR3 bases: TGTGCCAGCAGTTTATCGGTGGACAGGGGCGGGGGCAAGCGTAGGACAGATACGCAGTATTTT.

This rearrangement joins TRBV5-1 to TRBJ1-5; tentatively, D is TRBD1 (6 bases). V dropped 4 bases and J dropped 2 bases, with 13 bases sitting between them. The CDR3 consists of 15 residues. Germline V lookup: CDR1 SGHRS, CDR2 YFSETQ. The CDR3 DNA reads TGCGCCAGCAGCGAACAGGGCCGGGGCAATCAGCCCCAGCATTTT. Its protein is CASSEQGRGNQPQHF. Combining the CDR3 with reference TRBV5-1 and TRBJ1-5 gives the whole variable domain KAGVTQTPRYLIKTRGQQVTLSCSPISGHRSVSWYQQTPGQGLQFLFEYFSETQRNKGNFPGRFSGRQFSNSRSEMNVSTLELGDSALYLCASSEQGRGNQPQHFGDGTRLSIL.

This clone has a single count. The rearrangement uses TRBV5-6 and TRBJ2-7; perhaps TRBD1 as D (6 bases). Between the trimmed V and J ends, which lost 6 bases and 2 bases, there was a span of 15 bases. This CDR3 is 14 amino acids long. Germline-derived CDR1 and CDR2 are SGHDT and YYEEEE. The CDR3 is CASKAQGTAYEQYF. CDR3 DNA sequence: TGTGCCAGCAAAGCCCAGGGGACGGCCTACGAGCAGTACTTC.

The rearrangement joins TRBV3-1 (or the pseudogene TRBV3-2) to TRBJ1-2; maybe TRBD1 (6 bases). CDR1 and CDR2 from the germline V gene are LGHDT and YNNKEL (reference sequence). This CDR3 is built from 17 residues. V lost 5 bases, J lost 3 bases, and 22 bases lay in between. The CDR3 DNA sequence: TGTGCCAGCAGCTCGCTCGCTGGGGGCGGGGGGTACTATGGCTACACCTTC. As protein: CASSSLAGGGGYYGYTF.

The chain combines TRBV18 with TRBJ2-2, with 7 bases lining up with TRBD1. Trimming took 6 bases from V and 2 from J; bases not matched to a gene: 9. Germline V CDR1 and CDR2: KGHSH, LQKENI. The length of the CDR3 is 16 residues. In nucleotides, the CDR3 is TGTGCCAGCTCGCGTAACCGACAGGGAAACACCGGGGAGCTGTTTTTT. It is translated as CASSRNRQGNTGELFF. Full variable domain (missing parts from reference TRBV18 and TRBJ2-2): NAGVMQNPRHLVRRRGQEARLRCSPMKGHSHVYWYRQLPEEGLKFMVYLQKENIIDESGMPKERFSAEFPKEGPSILRIQQVVRGDSAAYFCASSRNRQGNTGELFFGEGSRLTVL.

The V and J genes are TRBV7-9 and TRBJ2-7, with D possibly matching TRBD2 (6 bases). CDR1 is SEHNR, CDR2 FQNEAQ, per germline (reference sequence). Trimming shortened V by 5 bases and J by 0 bases, and 8 bases separated the two germline ends. The CDR3 consists of 13 residues. In DNA, the CDR3 is TGTGCCAGCAGCGACGGGGGCTCCTACGAGCAGTACTTC. It translates to CASSDGGSYEQYF.